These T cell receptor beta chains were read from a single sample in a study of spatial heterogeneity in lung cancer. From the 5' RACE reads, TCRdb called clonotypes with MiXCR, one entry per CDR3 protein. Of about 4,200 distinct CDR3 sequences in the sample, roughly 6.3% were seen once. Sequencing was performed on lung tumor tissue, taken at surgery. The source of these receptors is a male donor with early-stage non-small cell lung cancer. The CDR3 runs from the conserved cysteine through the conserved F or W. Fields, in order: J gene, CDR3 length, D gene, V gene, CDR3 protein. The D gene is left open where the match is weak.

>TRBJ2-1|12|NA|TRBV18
CASSPLPNEQFF
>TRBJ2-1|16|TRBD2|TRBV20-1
CSAKSLAGGSYNEQFF
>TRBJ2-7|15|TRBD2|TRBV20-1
CSAPAVAGVYYEQYF
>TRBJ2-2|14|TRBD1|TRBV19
CASSSTGATGELFF
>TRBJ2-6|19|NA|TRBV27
CASSLLGSNPNSGANVLTF
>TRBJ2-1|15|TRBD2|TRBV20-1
CSARDPSGGYNEQFF
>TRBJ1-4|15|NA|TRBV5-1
CASSLFPGGDEKLFF
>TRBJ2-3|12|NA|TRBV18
CASSPALDTQYF
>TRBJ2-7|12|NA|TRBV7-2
CASSLGTDEQYF
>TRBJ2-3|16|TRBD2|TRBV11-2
CASSSRLAVGTDTQYF
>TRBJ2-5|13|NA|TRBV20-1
CSASGRGQETQYF
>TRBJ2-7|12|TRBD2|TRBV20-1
CSASGRRNEQYF
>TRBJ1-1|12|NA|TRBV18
CASSPQPREAFF
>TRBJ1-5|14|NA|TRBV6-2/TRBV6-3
CASSYFISNQPQHF
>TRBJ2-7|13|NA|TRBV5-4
CASSYTGTYEQYF
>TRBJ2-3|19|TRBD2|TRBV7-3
CASSFRRTSGRPGTDTQYF
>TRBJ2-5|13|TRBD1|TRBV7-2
CASGQVIVGTQYF
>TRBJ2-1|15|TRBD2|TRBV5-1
CASSSLSGGANEQFF
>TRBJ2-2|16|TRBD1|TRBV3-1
CASSQDRGINTGELFF
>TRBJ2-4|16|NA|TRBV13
CASSQRGGLAKNIQYF
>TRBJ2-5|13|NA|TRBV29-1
CSVEVVAGETQYF